This entry describes one T cell receptor gamma chain. What it binds is unknown. Germline CDR1 and CDR2: EGSTGY and YDSYTSSV. V shed 3 bases, J shed 4 bases, and the junction held 12 bases outside the gene matches. This CDR3 has 15 residues. The record originates from a study of Vδ1+ human thymocytes. Study-wide points: Highly polyclonal TRG and TRD repertoires with Gaussian CDR3 length distributions appeared in thymus.

The template was reverse-transcribed extracted RNA. CDR3 amplicons came from multiplex PCR with pooled V-gene forward and constant-region reverse primers. TCRdb called clones anew from the multiplex PCR reads with CATT. The sample shows over 25,000 gamma-chain clones, around a fifth of them seen only once. Thymocytes were sorted as CD3+ TCRVdelta1+ TCRVdelta2- after alphabeta T cell depletion. V usage is TRGV4 and J usage is TRGJ1 or TRGJ2. The source material was Vdelta1+ gamma-delta thymocytes from the thymus. Subset of the sample: FACS-sorted CD3+ TCRalphabeta- TCRVdelta1+ TCRVdelta2- thymocytes. The TCR comes from a boy younger than two who had congenital heart surgery. Written as DNA, the CDR3 is TGTGCCACCTGGGATTGCCTAGGCGGCTATTATAAGAAACTCTTT. The encoded protein is CATWDCLGGYYKKLF.